The entry that follows covers one T cell receptor (beta chain) sequence. This clonotype was counted at least ten times. Its antigen is unknown. No base qualities exist here, and no much larger clone lies one base off it. From the second PCR step onward, the TCR alpha chain libraries and the TCR beta chain libraries were amplified separately. CMV status of each donor was established by measuring IFNgamma production from CD4+ T cells after fresh PBMCs were stimulated overnight with CMV viral lysate. CD4 T cells were positively selected with Miltenyi beads, followed by positive selection of CD8 T cells from the CD4-negative fraction. Cells were stained for CD3, CD4, CD8, CD45RA, CD27 and a live/dead dye and were sorted on a BD Aria II into four subsets based on CD45RA and CD27. Blood was obtained from a few healthy volunteers, and the blood from each volunteer was fractionated into CD4 and CD8 T cells and subsequently into four differentiation subsets. About 0.13 L of peripheral blood was collected from each donor, and PBMC were isolated by Ficoll-Paque PLUS density-gradient centrifugation. After sorting, cells were lysed in RLT buffer, RNA was extracted using a Qiagen RNeasy kit, and the extracted RNA was stored at -80 degrees C.

The CDR3 has 16 amino acids, counting the end cysteine and phenylalanine. Solely the CDR3 DNA is kept, with 48 bases framed from the first base. A distance of 19 bases separates the germline ends of V and J, which lose 3 bases and 7 bases respectively. CDR1 DFQATT and CDR2 SNEGSKA were looked up in the germline V gene (reference sequence). This record comes from a study of naive and memory T cell subsets (dated by TCRdb to about 2017). In the study overall: Sorted naive and memory T cell subsets from peripheral blood were analyzed in the study using a UMI-based, open-source pipeline for TCR alpha and beta sequencing. Complete agreement was observed between the functional CMV T cell responses and the IgG serology results. RNA was DNase-treated and reverse transcribed with TCR constant-region primers, mostly using SuperScript III. General study outcomes and caveats: Gini index rose and Shannon and inverse Simpson diversity fell from naive through CM, EM and EMRA in both CD4 and CD8 cells. The repertoire findings for the naive and memory subsets could not be validated, as no ground truth was available. Single alpha or beta chain sequences, rather than paired alpha/beta receptors, were used to define clonotypes. A few larger clonotypes were present in naive repertoires, particularly the CD8 repertoires, and these clonotypes were possibly memory cells re-expressing CD45RA. A power law was followed by TCR abundance, with an exponent that differed between naive and memory subsets but was consistent across the three individuals. RNA-based TCR counts may be influenced by expression changes linked to T cell activation and differentiation. After error correction, only a single occurrence was seen for over 85% of naive TCR sequences, so much steeper abundance distributions were produced than in memory subsets.

Libraries came from UMI-ligation and nested PCR. The beta constant-region primer consisted of an equimolar mixture of two oligonucleotides that together covered TRBC1 and TRBC2. Four rounds of PCR were used to amplify ligated cDNA, with nested alpha and beta constant-region primers being used together with the SP2 primer. A single-stranded oligonucleotide carrying the SP2 primer and a 12-nucleotide UMI was ligated to the 3' end of the cDNA by T4 RNA ligase 1. The ligation reaction was kept at 16 degrees C for about 19-25 hours. PCR2 was usually performed as a SYBR Green qPCR and halted at a preset threshold so that over-amplification would not occur. Apart from the first purification, every purification step used Agencourt AMPure XP magnetic beads. Library amounts were measured by Qubit and library quality was assessed on a TapeStation, where the main peak was expected at around 650 bp. The pooled libraries were sequenced on an Illumina MiSeq using v2 2x251 paired-end kits, which usually yielded roughly 0.85-2.2 million reads per sample. Each sample library was pooled at approximately 4 nM, and roughly 4.5-7.5% PhiX was included to improve cluster recognition. The paper's processing steps were these. FASTQ reads processed by Demultiplexor were assigned V and J genes by Decombinator through tag matching that tolerated a single base-pair mismatch. By using UMIs, Collapsinator corrected both sequencing errors and the frequency errors caused by PCR heterogeneity. CDR3Translator translated TCRs and extracted CDR3s from the conserved cysteine to the FGXG phenylalanine, flagging non-productive sequences. Gini, Shannon entropy and inverse Simpson indices were calculated on repertoires subsampled to equal numbers of UMI-defined TCRs. Within the linear range, a power law was fitted by maximum likelihood to the distributions of clonotype abundance. On one naive CD8 sample, the pipeline and MIGEC gave similar UMI counts, unique TCR numbers and clonal distributions. One analysis removed from the naive repertoire any naive TCRs that were also found in any memory subset from the same donor. A set of approximately 7,300 CMV-associated CDR3 sequences, compiled from VDJdb and a published dataset, was used to search the repertoires. TCRdb cleaned the public reads at Q25 with fastp, built clones with MiXCR and kept in-frame beta chains. Rows are combined by CDR3 protein, so each entry shows the most common genes and DNA. These V and J calls originate from TCRdb's pipeline instead of the authors' own analysis. For this sample the table gives 120,000 to 150,000 distinct CDR3 sequences, of which roughly 20% were detected only once. The ten biggest clones cover about 0.11% of the sample.

Material for sequencing was naive CD4+ T cells from blood. The cell subset or site label, read with the paper, signifies: naive T cells, CD45RA high CD27+. The source of this sequence is a human donor in good health. This chain joins TRBV20-1 to TRBJ1-6; the D gene is perhaps TRBD1, from 5 matching bases. CDR3 protein: CSASPSGTHWNSPLHF. The DNA sequence is TGCAGTGCTAGCCCCTCCGGGACTCATTGGAATTCACCCCTCCACTTT.